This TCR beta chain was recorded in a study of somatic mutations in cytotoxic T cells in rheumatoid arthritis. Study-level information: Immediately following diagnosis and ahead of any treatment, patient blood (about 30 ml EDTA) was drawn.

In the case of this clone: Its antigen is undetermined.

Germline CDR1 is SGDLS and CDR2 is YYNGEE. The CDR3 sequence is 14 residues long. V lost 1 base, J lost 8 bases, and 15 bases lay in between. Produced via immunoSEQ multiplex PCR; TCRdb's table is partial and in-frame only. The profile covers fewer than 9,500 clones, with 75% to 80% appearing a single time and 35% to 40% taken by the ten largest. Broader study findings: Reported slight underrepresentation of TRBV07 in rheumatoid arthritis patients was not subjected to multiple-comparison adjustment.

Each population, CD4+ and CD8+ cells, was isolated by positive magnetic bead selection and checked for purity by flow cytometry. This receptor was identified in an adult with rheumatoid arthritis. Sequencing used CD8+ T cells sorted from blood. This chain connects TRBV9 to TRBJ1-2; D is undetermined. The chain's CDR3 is CASSVSEGLGGYTF. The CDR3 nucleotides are TGTGCCAGCAGCGTATCGGAGGGCCTGGGCGGCTACACCTTC. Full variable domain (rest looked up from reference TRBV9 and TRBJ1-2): DSGVTQTPKHLITATGQRVTLRCSPRSGDLSVYWYQQSLDQGLQFLIQYYNGEERAKGNILERFSAQQFPDLHSELNLSSLELGDSALYFCASSVSEGLGGYTFGSGTRLTVV.